Each of the 11 T cell receptor beta chains below was sequenced from the same sample in a study of T cell clonality in common variable immunodeficiency. Here immunoSEQ multiplex PCR was the method, and the copy in TCRdb shows in-frame clones only, minus some. The table lists approximately 52,000 clones, with no singletons. The sample comprised peripheral blood mononuclear cells. These receptors were taken from a person between 18 and 75 years old in good health.

A few counts support this clone. The CDR3 end lies 3 residues beyond the end of the read and is filled in from the germline J gene. This chain joins TRBV7-9 and TRBJ2-3; 10 positions match TRBD2. The trim removed 5 bases at V and 3 bases at J, leaving 5 bases unmatched. The germline gives CDR1 SEHNR, CDR2 FQNEAQ (reference sequence). The CDR3 spans 15 residues. CDR3 DNA (partial): TGTGCCAGCAGCAGCGGACTAGCGGATACAGATACG. It encodes CASSSGLADTDT. The whole CDR3 sequence is CASSSGLADTDTQYF.

This clone was seen ten or more times. The observed sequence ends 3 residues before the CDR3 terminus, with the missing tail filled in from the germline J gene. The chain has TRBV6-2 or TRBV6-3 and TRBJ1-5, with 7 bases that match TRBD1. Germline-derived CDR1 and CDR2 are MNHEY and SVGEGT. V shed 4 bases and J 4 bases; nucleotides not matched to a gene: 7. The CDR3 has 15 amino acids. The CDR3 is CASSLLGTDNQPQHF. The covered CDR3 bases are TGTGCCAGCAGTTTACTCGGGACAGATAATCAGCCC.

This clone was picked up many times. Sequencing ends 3 residues short of the CDR3 end; the germline J gene provides the rest. The J gene is TRBJ1-1, the V gene TRBV2; D is perhaps TRBD1 (5 bases). The CDR3 totals 16 residues. V was cut by 1 base and J by 6 bases, with 18 bases left in between. The germline gives CDR1 SNHLY, CDR2 FYNNEI. CDR3 in amino acids: CASSEEALGPLPEAFF. Partial CDR3 DNA: TGTGCCAGCAGTGAAGAGGCCCTGGGGCCGCTCCCTGAA.

This clone appeared many times. The sequence runs out 3 residues before the end of the CDR3; the remainder is reconstructed from the germline J gene. The V call is TRBV20-1, the J call TRBJ2-7; tentatively, D is TRBD2 (6 bases). CDR1 and CDR2 (germline): DFQATT, SNEGSKA (reference sequence). The V gene lost 3 bases and the J gene lost 0 bases, with 18 bases spanning the gap. The CDR3 spans 16 residues. The CDR3 region is CSASRLQSGDSYEQYF. The CDR3 bases that were read are TGCAGTGCTAGTCGACTTCAGTCGGGGGACTCCTACGAG.

This clone was seen ten or more times. This CDR3 is CASSLTGNYGYTF. The sequenced CDR3 bases are TGTGCCAGTAGCCTCACGGGGAACTATGGC. The rearrangement links TRBV19 to TRBJ1-2; D remains unclear. The read gets to within 3 residues of the CDR3 end, and the germline J gene fills in the rest. The V end was cut by 6 bases, the J end by 2 bases, with 10 bases between. The germline V gene encodes CDR1 LNHDA and CDR2 SQIVND (reference sequence). CDR3 length equals 13 residues.

In the case of this clone: Coverage ceases 3 residues before the CDR3 finishes, and the germline J gene fills in the end. The chain uses TRBV30 and TRBJ1-2, with D possibly matching TRBD1 (6 bases). In germline, CDR1 is GTSNPN, CDR2 SVGIG (reference sequence). This CDR3 spans 15 amino acids. The CDR3 region is CAWSVLLGAGDTYTF. The CDR3 bases that were read are TGTGCCTGGAGTGTTCTTCTGGGGGCTGGAGATACC.

For this clone: Mismatch with germline at one junction end may stem from a read error. Read data end 3 residues before the CDR3 end; the end is taken from the germline J gene. V and J are TRBV20-1 and TRBJ2-5; tentative D call: TRBD2 (6 bases). Germline V gene data show CDR1 as DFQATT and CDR2 as SNEGSKA (reference sequence). There are 14 residues in the CDR3. CDR3 bases read: TGCAGCGCTAGAGGTCAGGGACTCACCGAGACC. Its protein is CSARGQGLTET. The CDR3 reads in full as CSARGQGLTETQYF.

There are many counts of this clone. The read terminates 3 residues ahead of where the CDR3 ends, so the germline J gene completes it. The chain combines TRBV5-5 with TRBJ2-1; 7 positions match TRBD2. Trimming at V came to 5 bases and at J to 4 bases, leaving 6 bases not matched to a gene. This CDR3 is built from 14 residues. Germline-derived CDR1 and CDR2 are SGHKS and YYEKEE (reference sequence). CDR3 DNA (partial): TGTGCCAGCAGAAGGACTAGGGCATACAATGAG. It translates to CASRRTRAYNE. The CDR3 in full is CASRRTRAYNEQFF.

This clone came up many times. The observed sequence ends 3 residues before the CDR3 terminus, with the missing tail filled in from the germline J gene. The V and J genes are TRBV12-3 or TRBV12-4 and TRBJ2-5; 7 nucleotides match TRBD1. Trimming at V came to 7 bases and at J to 3 bases, leaving 2 bases not matched to a gene. This CDR3 contains 12 residues. CDR3 residues: CASTGTEETQYF. CDR3 DNA (partial): TGTGCCAGCACCGGGACAGAAGAGACC.

This clone was counted many times. The read ends 3 residues before the CDR3 terminus; that terminus is restored from the germline J gene. This chain uses TRBV19 with TRBJ1-1, with 8 bases that match TRBD1. With V trimmed by 2 bases and J by 4 bases, 6 bases remained unmatched. Germline CDR1 reads LNHDA; CDR2 reads SQIVND (reference sequence). The CDR3 loop spans 15 amino acids. CDR3 bases read: TGTGCCAGTAGTATACTCCGGACAGGGACCACTGAA. It codes for CASSILRTGTTE. The whole CDR3 sequence reads CASSILRTGTTEAFF.

This clone was seen ten or more times. The read ends 3 residues early relative to the CDR3; the germline J gene fills the gap. The chain links TRBV12-5 to TRBJ2-3, with D possibly being TRBD2 (6 bases). The germline gives CDR1 LGHNT, CDR2 FRNRAP. The CDR3 consists of 14 residues. V dropped 5 bases and J dropped 6 bases, with 15 bases sitting between them. The CDR3 region is CASGPPGTVDTQYF. The CDR3 bases that were read are TGTGCTAGTGGTCCGCCGGGGACTGTGGATACG.